This T cell receptor beta chain originates from a study of T cell responses to AZD1222 COVID-19 vaccine. This CDR3 is built from 15 residues. The germline V gene has CDR1 LNHDA and CDR2 SQIVND (reference sequence). Trimming shortened V by 4 bases and J by 0 bases, and 10 bases separated the two germline ends. Comments on this clone: Antigen unknown.

Researchers grouped second doses given at about 4 or about 12 weeks into one pool. Whole-study findings and limits: White British donors predominated, females outnumbered males, and clonal diversity was possibly underestimated.

TCRdb keeps only in-frame clones here, not all; method: immunoSEQ multiplex PCR. This table has more than 120,000 clones, 85% to 90% appearing once. The rearrangement uses TRBV19 and TRBJ2-1, with D hard to call. The material sequenced was peripheral blood, taken 28 days after the second AZD1222 dose. The clonotype originates from an adult who received the AZD1222 COVID-19 vaccine. This CDR3 reads CASSRSRVSYNEQFF. CDR3 in DNA: TGTGCCAGTAGTAGATCTAGGGTCTCCTACAATGAGCAGTTCTTC.